Below, 3 T cell receptor beta chains from the same sample are listed, as sequenced in a study of cytomegalovirus exposure and HLA in healthy donors. Vbeta (60) and Jbeta (13) primers were used in the PCR. Method: immunoSEQ multiplex PCR; TCRdb's copy keeps in-frame clones and lacks some. This table holds about 140,000 clones, around four fifths found once. Sequenced material: PBMCs. These receptors were obtained from a man in his thirties or forties in good health and CMV-seropositive.

The chain joins TRBV6-6 to TRBJ2-3; D possibly corresponds to TRBD2 (6 bases). This CDR3 contains 15 residues. Germline CDR1 MNHNY, CDR2 SVGAGI (reference sequence). Between the trimmed V and J ends, which lost 8 bases and 1 base, there was a span of 16 bases. CDR3 sequence: CASEWGTEGTDTQYF. The CDR3 DNA reads as TGTGCCAGCGAGTGGGGGACTGAGGGCACAGATACGCAGTATTTT.

This clone appeared once. J is TRBJ2-7 and V is TRBV29-1, with a weak D call TRBD2 (6 bases). The CDR3 contains 11 residues. Trimming pared 4 bases from V and 6 bases from J, leaving 10 bases between. In germline, CDR1 is SQVTM, CDR2 ANQGSEA. For the CDR3, the DNA is TGCAGCGTTGGGTTCGGGGGCGAGCAGTACTTC. It yields the protein CSVGFGGEQYF.

V and J are TRBV11-2 and TRBJ2-1; 8 positions match TRBD1. Unmatched junction bases numbered 5, after V lost 5 bases and J lost 2 bases. The length of the CDR3 is 15 residues. Germline V lookup: CDR1 SGHAT, CDR2 FQNNGV. CDR3 sequence: CASSRGQGAYNEQFF. The CDR3 DNA is TGTGCCAGCAGCCGTGGACAGGGAGCCTACAATGAGCAGTTCTTC. The complete variable domain, with remaining parts taken from reference TRBV11-2 and TRBJ2-1, reads EAGVAQSPRYKIIEKRQSVAFWCNPISGHATLYWYQQILGQGPKLLIQFQNNGVVDDSQLPKDRFSAERLKGVDSTLKIQPAKLEDSAVYLCASSRGQGAYNEQFFGPGTRLTVL.